Following are 9 T cell receptor beta chains from one sample sequenced in a study of blood T cell repertoires in COVID-19. TCRdb keeps only in-frame clones here, not all; method: immunoSEQ multiplex PCR. The data contain some 140,000 clones, more than 75% of them singletons. The source material was peripheral blood. These receptors originate from a man aged 55-75 years who had recovered from COVID-19.

The rearrangement uses TRBV5-1 and TRBJ2-6; D unresolved. Germline V gene data show CDR1 as SGHRS and CDR2 as YFSETQ. The ends were cut back, 0 bases at V and 0 bases at J, with 13 bases in the middle. The CDR3 runs to 18 residues. CDR3 nucleotides: TGCGCCAGCAGCTTGGGACTGAATCCCCTCTCTGGGGCCAACGTCCTGACTTTC. Protein: CASSLGLNPLSGANVLTF.

The chain is built from TRBV6-5 and TRBJ1-5, with D unclear. This CDR3 is 14 amino acids long. Trimming took off 0 bases at V and 5 bases at J, with 8 bases between the two ends. CDR1 is MNHEY, CDR2 SVGAGI, per germline. CDR3 DNA: TGTGCCAGCAGTTACTCTACGGGGTATCAGCCCCAGCATTTT. Translating it yields CASSYSTGYQPQHF.

This chain links TRBV3-1 (or the pseudogene TRBV3-2) with TRBJ2-7, with 7 bases matching TRBD1. The J segment lost 3 bases and the V segment lost 4 bases, leaving 9 bases of the junction unmatched. Germline values: CDR1 LGHDT, CDR2 YNNKEL (reference sequence). The CDR3 covers 15 residues. The DNA of the CDR3 is TGTGCCAGCAGCCGTCAGCCGGGACAGAGCTACGAGCAGTACTTC. The encoded protein is CASSRQPGQSYEQYF.

The chain combines TRBV3-1 (or the pseudogene TRBV3-2) with TRBJ1-6, with 7 nucleotides matching TRBD1. Germline values: CDR1 LGHDT, CDR2 YNNKEL (reference sequence). This CDR3 has 14 amino acids. V lost 4 bases and J lost 5; bases outside the gene matches: 2. The CDR3 is CASSRGQNNSPLHF. CDR3 DNA: TGTGCCAGCAGCCGGGGACAGAATAATTCACCCCTCCACTTT.

V usage is TRBV5-4 and J usage is TRBJ2-7, with TRBD1 as a possible D gene (7 bases). The CDR3 consists of 14 residues. In germline, CDR1 is SGHNT, CDR2 YYREEE (reference sequence). V was pared by 4 bases and J by 2 bases, with 13 bases between. In nucleotides, the CDR3 is TGTGCCAGCAGCCCCGGGGGACAGCCCTACGAGCAGTACTTC. It specifies CASSPGGQPYEQYF.

V gene TRBV6-2 or TRBV6-3 combines with J gene TRBJ1-4; TRBD1 agrees at 8 bases. This CDR3 is built from 13 residues. Trimming removed 5 bases from V and 8 bases from J; junction bases left unmatched: 4. In germline, CDR1 is MNHEY, CDR2 SVGEGT. CDR3 DNA: TGTGCCAGCAGTCAGAGGGACAGGGAAAAACTGTTTTTT. This encodes CASSQRDREKLFF.

In its sample, this clone was seen a few times. The chain carries TRBV6-5 and TRBJ2-7; maybe TRBD2 (5 bases). CDR1 MNHEY and CDR2 SVGAGI come from the germline V gene. Between the trimmed V and J ends, which lost 2 bases and 2 bases, there was a span of 13 bases. The CDR3 loop spans 15 amino acids. CDR3 sequence (DNA): TGTGCCAGCAGTTACGAAGCGGTGGATCCCTACGAGCAGTACTTC. Encoded protein: CASSYEAVDPYEQYF.

This clone showed up just a few times. The chain is built from TRBV6-5 and TRBJ1-5, with D hard to call. Germline V gene data show CDR1 as MNHEY and CDR2 as SVGAGI. Trimming stripped 5 bases from V and 4 bases from J, with 15 bases between. This CDR3 comprises 15 residues. The CDR3 is CASSMSAGRNQPQHF. Written as DNA, the CDR3 is TGTGCCAGCAGTATGTCCGCGGGCCGGAATCAGCCCCAGCATTTT.

At least ten counts were recorded for this clone. J is TRBJ2-3 and V is TRBV7-3, with 7 nucleotides matching TRBD2. The germline gives CDR1 SGHTA, CDR2 FQGTGA. The V segment lost 5 bases and the J segment 3 bases; nucleotides outside the gene matches: 2. The CDR3 totals 13 residues. The chain's CDR3 is CASSPAGTDTQYF. CDR3 coding DNA: TGTGCCAGCAGCCCAGCGGGGACAGATACGCAGTATTTT.